Listed here is a single TCR beta chain. The data derive from a study of CXCR3-negative and CXCR3-positive naive CD8 T cells. The germline CDR1 and CDR2 sequences are MGHRA and YSYEKL. The CDR3 is 14 residues long. TRB cDNA libraries were made by UMI-labeled 5' RACE. TCRdb reprocessed the 5' RACE reads, keeping one entry per CDR3 protein, no DNA. Its table lists 75,000 to 100,000 distinct CDR3 sequences. The chain uses TRBV4-1 and TRBJ1-1; the D gene TCRdb calls, TRBD1, cannot be checked with no DNA. The clonotype originates from a human donor in good health. Some clones in this sample may be carry-over from other donors' samples. The sequencing sample was made of naive CXCR3- CD8+ T cells from blood. As to subset: CD45RO-CCR7+CD27+CD95- naive CD8+ T cells lacking CXCR3 (TNR3-). CDR3 residues: CASSRQGDLTEAFF.